The 15 T cell receptor beta chains given below trace back to one sample, sequenced in a study of blood T cell repertoires in COVID-19. The table came from immunoSEQ multiplex PCR; TCRdb's copy has only in-frame clones and leaves some out. The table lists roughly 160,000 clones, roughly 83% of them singletons. Sequences were obtained from peripheral blood. The receptor source for this set is a man between 18 and 29 years old with active or convalescent COVID-19.

The gene calls are TRBV12-5 and TRBJ1-2, with D possibly TRBD1 on 6 matching bases. Germline loops: CDR1 LGHNT, CDR2 FRNRAP. CDR3 length equals 15 residues. Trimming took off 0 bases at V and 7 bases at J, with 15 bases between the two ends. CDR3 DNA sequence: TGTGCTAGTGGTTTGGTACAAGGGGGTGAGGCTGGCTACACCTTC. It codes for CASGLVQGGEAGYTF.

The chain joins TRBV18 to TRBJ1-3, with D unresolved. The CDR3 is made up of 16 amino acids. In germline, CDR1 is KGHSH, CDR2 LQKENI. V was pared by 3 bases and J by 3 bases, with 15 bases between. CDR3 nucleotide sequence: TGTGCCAGCTCACCTTCGGAGACCGGGGTTGGAAACACCATATATTTT. The encoded protein is CASSPSETGVGNTIYF.

The sample holds many counts of this clone. The chain links TRBV5-4 to TRBJ2-1; 7 nucleotides agree with TRBD2. V gave up 5 bases and J gave up 10 bases; unmatched junction bases: 6. The CDR3 contains 12 residues. The germline gives CDR1 SGHNT, CDR2 YYREEE (reference sequence). CDR3 residues: CASSSLAAEQFF. DNA for the CDR3: TGTGCCAGCAGTAGTCTAGCGGCCGAGCAGTTCTTC.

The J gene is TRBJ2-3, the V gene TRBV18, with unresolved D. In germline, CDR1 is KGHSH, CDR2 LQKENI. The CDR3 runs to 14 residues. With 3 bases removed from V and 4 bases from J, the gap between germline ends came to 11 bases. The CDR3 sequence: CASSPVRFSDTQYF. The CDR3 coding sequence is TGTGCCAGCTCACCGGTCAGGTTCTCAGATACGCAGTATTTT. The variable domain in full, with the rest retrieved from reference TRBV18 and TRBJ2-3, is NAGVMQNPRHLVRRRGQEARLRCSPMKGHSHVYWYRQLPEEGLKFMVYLQKENIIDESGMPKERFSAEFPKEGPSILRIQQVVRGDSAAYFCASSPVRFSDTQYFGPGTRLTVL.

This clone occurred many times. The rearrangement joins TRBV19 to TRBJ2-1, with 8 bases that match TRBD2. The CDR3 consists of 15 residues. CDR1 is LNHDA and CDR2 is SQIVND in the germline V gene (reference sequence). V dropped 5 bases and J dropped 5; count of bases not matched to a gene: 8. The CDR3 protein is CASSSPGLVDNEQFF. The CDR3 region has the DNA TGTGCCAGTAGTTCACCGGGACTAGTAGACAATGAGCAGTTCTTC.

This clone was seen just once. This chain uses TRBV5-1 with TRBJ1-3; possible D gene TRBD1, 5 bases. This CDR3 spans 16 amino acids. Looked up from germline, CDR1 is SGHRS and CDR2 is YFSETQ. V was pared by 0 bases and J by 4 bases, with 14 bases between. This CDR3 is CASSLAGGRYGNTIYF. The DNA for the CDR3 is TGCGCCAGCAGCTTGGCGGGGGGAAGGTACGGAAACACCATATATTTT. Complete variable domain (other parts from reference TRBV5-1 and TRBJ1-3): KAGVTQTPRYLIKTRGQQVTLSCSPISGHRSVSWYQQTPGQGLQFLFEYFSETQRNKGNFPGRFSGRQFSNSRSEMNVSTLELGDSALYLCASSLAGGRYGNTIYFGEGSWLTVV.

The chain uses TRBV11-3 and TRBJ1-1; D is perhaps TRBD1 (6 bases). The CDR3 loop spans 13 amino acids. Germline V gene data show CDR1 as SGHNT and CDR2 as YENEEA. V was trimmed by 5 bases and J by 4 bases, leaving 11 bases between them. Here the CDR3 reads CASSQLGGTEAFF. DNA for the CDR3: TGTGCCAGCAGCCAACTAGGGGGCACTGAAGCTTTCTTT.

The chain joins TRBV28 to TRBJ1-5, with TRBD1 as a possible D gene (5 bases). Per the germline V gene, CDR1 is MDHEN and CDR2 is SYDVKM. This CDR3 contains 14 residues. The ends were cut back, 8 bases at V and 0 bases at J, with 11 bases in the middle. DNA of the CDR3: TGTGCCAGCTGGGGACTCTATAGCAATCAGCCCCAGCATTTT. Its translation is CASWGLYSNQPQHF.

The chain uses TRBV4-2 and TRBJ1-1, with 7 nucleotides matching TRBD1. CDR3 length: 15 residues. Losses at the gene ends were 4 bases for V and 1 base for J; bases not matched to a gene: 6. Germline V gene sequence: CDR1 LGHNA, CDR2 YNFKEQ. The CDR3 here is CASSLMTGPNTEAFF. The CDR3 DNA reads as TGTGCCAGCAGCCTTATGACAGGGCCGAACACTGAAGCTTTCTTT.

The CDR3 DNA sequence: TGTGCCAGCCGATCGAGGTTGAACTATGGCTACACCTTC. It yields the protein CASRSRLNYGYTF. The rearrangement links TRBV7-2 to TRBJ1-2; no clear D. Looked up from germline, CDR1 is SGHTA and CDR2 is FQGNSA. The CDR3 contains 13 residues. The V and J ends lost 8 bases and 2 bases respectively, with 12 bases between them.

V usage is TRBV19 and J usage is TRBJ1-4, with 11 positions matching TRBD1. The CDR3 runs to 16 residues. From germline, CDR1 is LNHDA and CDR2 SQIVND (reference sequence). The V and J ends lost 4 bases and 4 bases, in that order; junction bases with no gene match: 5. The CDR3 nucleotides are TGTGCCAGTAGTACGGACAGGGGGCTTTATAATGAAAAACTGTTTTTT. Residues: CASSTDRGLYNEKLFF.

The chain has TRBV27 and TRBJ2-7, with TRBD2 identical over 9 bases. CDR1 MNHEY and CDR2 SMNVEV come from the germline V gene (reference sequence). Unmatched junction bases numbered 5, after V lost 5 bases and J lost 3 bases. CDR3 length: 14 amino acids. In DNA form, the CDR3 reads TGTGCCAGCAGTCCGGGACTAGCAGTCTACGAGCAGTACTTC. Translation gives CASSPGLAVYEQYF.

This chain connects TRBV19 to TRBJ2-1; TRBD2 matches 11 bases. Per germline, CDR1 LNHDA and CDR2 SQIVND (reference sequence). V lost 7 bases and J lost 2; bases outside the gene matches: 4. The CDR3 covers 15 residues. CDR3 DNA sequence: TGTGCCAGTACCTCTAGCGGGGGGCCCTACAATGAGCAGTTCTTC. Translation: CASTSSGGPYNEQFF.

The rearrangement links TRBV7-8 to TRBJ1-4; D is uncertain. This CDR3 comprises 16 residues. Trimming took off 7 bases at V and 4 bases at J, with 19 bases between the two ends. Germline CDR1 reads SGHVS; CDR2 reads FQNEAQ. The CDR3 protein is CASTRRARAINEKLFF. The DNA for the CDR3 is TGTGCCAGCACCAGGAGGGCGCGCGCCATTAATGAAAAACTGTTTTTT.

A single count supports this clone. The chain is built from TRBV7-2 and TRBJ1-5; TRBD1 matches 8 bases. After removal of 1 base from V and 4 bases from J, the junction contained 6 bases not matched to a gene. The CDR3 totals 16 residues. The germline gives CDR1 SGHTA, CDR2 FQGNSA. This CDR3 reads CASSLDGQGGNQPQHF. DNA of the CDR3: TGTGCCAGCAGCTTAGACGGACAGGGAGGTAATCAGCCCCAGCATTTT.